This TCR beta chain originates from a study of blood T cell repertoires in COVID-19. All enrollees were roughly 18 to 90 years old and from about 25 US areas. Study processing details: Reference gene primer amplification in the assay estimated nucleated cell counts. Some clones are missing from TCRdb's copy, which holds only in-frame ones; the method was immunoSEQ multiplex PCR. The DNA gave D and trimming, while V, J and clone size come from that table. Of 400,000 to 550,000 clones in the sample, about 85% were seen once. The germline CDR1 and CDR2 sequences are SQVTM and ANQGSEA. The CDR3 contains 13 residues. Between the trimmed V and J ends, which lost 6 bases and 0 bases, there was a span of 11 bases.

The TCR sequence derives from a woman aged 18-35 years with acute COVID-19. The material sequenced was PBMCs or T cells enriched from blood (not recorded which). The rearrangement uses TRBV29-1 and TRBJ1-1; the D gene is possibly TRBD1 (5 bases). CDR3 amino acids: CSVGDRLNTEAFF. CDR3 DNA sequence: TGCAGCGTAGGTGACAGACTGAACACTGAAGCTTTCTTT.